This TCR beta chain came from a study of T cells after yellow fever vaccination. There are a few counts of this clonotype. Using its own MiXCR run on the 5' RACE reads, TCRdb lists one record per CDR3 protein. Of about 630,000 distinct CDR3 sequences in the sample, roughly an eighth were seen once. The TCR sequence derives from a man between 25 and 39 years old who received the YFV17D yellow fever vaccine. This specimen was PBMCs, taken on the day of the yellow fever booster vaccination.

CDR3 nucleotides: TGTGCCAGCAGCCCCGAAACAGGGGTGGTTTCACCCCTCCACTTT. Encoded protein: CASSPETGVVSPLHF. The J gene is TRBJ1-6, the V gene TRBV7-2, with 7 bases lining up with TRBD1. This CDR3 region has 15 residues. The V gene's germline CDR1 is SGHTA and CDR2 FQGNSA. The ends lost 5 bases at V and 9 bases at J; junction bases unmatched: 10.